A selection of T cell receptor beta chains follows, all from one sample in a study of blood T cell repertoires in COVID-19. The protocol was immunoSEQ multiplex PCR, while the TCRdb copy is restricted to in-frame clones and leaves out a portion. The sample records about 120,000 clones, around 87% being singletons. Source material: peripheral blood. Receptor source: a man in his sixties or seventies with active or convalescent COVID-19. Both conserved end residues are part of each CDR3. The D gene is left open where the match is weak. Rows may omit the clone size; those that give it use once, few, many or a size class.

CDR3nt,CDR3aa,abundance,d_gene,len,v_gene,j_gene
TGTGCCAGTATTGATCCGGCAGGGGTAAATGGGGGAAACACCATATATTTT,CASIDPAGVNGGNTIYF,NA,NA,17,TRBV19,TRBJ1-3
TGTGCCAGCAGCTTAGAATGGCAGGGAAGTGAGCAGTTCTTC,CASSLEWQGSEQFF,NA,NA,14,TRBV7-2,TRBJ2-1
TGTGCCAGCAGTTTAGGGGGGGCGGGCACCGGGGAGCTGTTTTTT,CASSLGGAGTGELFF,NA,NA,15,TRBV28,TRBJ2-2
TGTGCCATCAGTTCTCAGGGTGACAATCAGCCCCAGCATTTT,CAISSQGDNQPQHF,NA,NA,14,TRBV10-3,TRBJ1-5
TGTGCCAGCAGTGAGGACAGGGTCAATTCACCCCTCCACTTT,CASSEDRVNSPLHF,once,TRBD1,14,TRBV2,TRBJ1-6
TGTGCCAGCAGCTCCGGGACGATGACAGGGAGTAGCAATCAGCCCCAGCATTTT,CASSSGTMTGSSNQPQHF,NA,TRBD1,18,TRBV5-8,TRBJ1-5
TGTGCCAGCAGCCAAGGGCTCGCCCAGCCCCAGCATTTT,CASSQGLAQPQHF,NA,NA,13,TRBV3-1/TRBV3-2,TRBJ1-5
TGCGCCAGCAGCCAAAGACTAGCGGGAGAGGGCACAGATACGCAGTATTTT,CASSQRLAGEGTDTQYF,NA,TRBD2,17,TRBV4-1,TRBJ2-3
TGTGCCAGCAGCCCCTCTTACAGGGACACTGAAGCTTTCTTT,CASSPSYRDTEAFF,NA,NA,14,TRBV3-1/TRBV3-2,TRBJ1-1
TGTGCCAGCAGCCGGGGACAGGGGGACATTCAGTACTTC,CASSRGQGDIQYF,NA,TRBD1,13,TRBV7-2,TRBJ2-4
TGTGCCAGCAGCCCGAGCGGGCCGGGAAACAATGAGCAGTTCTTC,CASSPSGPGNNEQFF,once,NA,15,TRBV7-8,TRBJ2-1
TGTGCCAGTAGTGGCGGGACAGGGGGTCAGCCCCAGCATTTT,CASSGGTGGQPQHF,NA,TRBD1,14,TRBV19,TRBJ1-5
TGTGCCAGCAGTGACTCGCTAGGGGGTGATCAGCCCCAGCATTTT,CASSDSLGGDQPQHF,NA,NA,15,TRBV6-4,TRBJ1-5
TGTGCCAGCAGTTTCCGGGAGACCCAGTACTTC,CASSFRETQYF,NA,NA,11,TRBV12-3/TRBV12-4,TRBJ2-5
TGTGCCAGCAGTGCCCCGGGGACAGCTTCCTACGAGCAGTACTTC,CASSAPGTASYEQYF,NA,TRBD1,15,TRBV2,TRBJ2-7
TGTGCCAGCAGCTCGGAGGCGGGAACAGGAGAGCAGTTCTTC,CASSSEAGTGEQFF,NA,NA,14,TRBV7-8,TRBJ2-1
TGTGCCAGCAGTCAGAATGGCTACACCTTC,CASSQNGYTF,NA,NA,10,TRBV28,TRBJ1-2
TGTGCCAGCAGTCTCTACGGGGACAGCTACAACACTGAAGCTTTCTTT,CASSLYGDSYNTEAFF,NA,TRBD1,16,TRBV27,TRBJ1-1
TGTGCCAGCAGCCAAGTACGGGCTAACTATGGCTACACCTTC,CASSQVRANYGYTF,NA,NA,14,TRBV3-1/TRBV3-2,TRBJ1-2
TGTGCCAGCAGCATAGGGAGCGGAGCCTCCGGGGAGCTGTTTTTT,CASSIGSGASGELFF,NA,NA,15,TRBV11-2,TRBJ2-2
TGTGCCAGCAGCAGACAGGACTCAGAAAAACTGTTTTTT,CASSRQDSEKLFF,NA,NA,13,TRBV27,TRBJ1-4
TGTGCCAGCAGTAGATGGGCCGCAACTAATGAAAAACTGTTTTTT,CASSRWAATNEKLFF,few,NA,15,TRBV28,TRBJ1-4